One sample yielded the 10 T cell receptor beta chains listed below, sequenced in a study of blood T cell repertoires in COVID-19. Repertoires were generated with immunoSEQ multiplex PCR, while TCRdb's copy carries only in-frame clones and drops some. The sample holds roughly 190,000 clones, around 87% seen once. The sample taken for sequencing was peripheral blood. Receptor source: a man aged 18 to 35 with active or convalescent COVID-19.

This chain links TRBV6-2 or TRBV6-3 with TRBJ1-1; TRBD1 matches 9 bases. CDR3 size: 15 residues. CDR1 MNHEY and CDR2 SVGEGT come from the germline V gene. Unmatched junction bases numbered 4, after V lost 2 bases and J lost 3 bases. The CDR3 spells CASSYLQGAHTEAFF. As DNA, the CDR3 is TGTGCCAGCAGTTACCTACAGGGGGCCCACACTGAAGCTTTCTTT.

A note on this clone: The junction and the germline gene differ at one end; a read error may be behind it. V gene TRBV7-2 combines with J gene TRBJ1-6, with D possibly TRBD1 on 5 matching bases. This CDR3 is built from 13 residues. The germline gives CDR1 SGHTA, CDR2 FQGNSA. CDR3 sequence (DNA): TGTGCCAGCAGCTTCAGCCAGGGAACCCCTTGGTCTTTT. Its protein product is CASSFSQGTPWSF.

The chain links TRBV15 to TRBJ1-5; the match to TRBD1 covers 7 bases. This CDR3 contains 14 residues. Germline CDR1 LNHNV, CDR2 YYDKDF (reference sequence). The trim removed 6 bases at V and 2 bases at J, leaving 4 bases unmatched. Here the CDR3 reads CATSTGTGNQPQHF. In DNA form, the CDR3 reads TGTGCCACCAGTACCGGGACAGGCAATCAGCCCCAGCATTTT.

V usage is TRBV6-1 and J usage is TRBJ2-1; 12 bases line up with TRBD2. J gave up 1 base and V 4 bases, and 2 bases lay outside the gene matches. Germline V gene data show CDR1 as MNHNS and CDR2 as SASEGT. The CDR3 contains 16 residues. Here the CDR3 reads CASSGLAGASYNEQFF. CDR3 bases: TGTGCCAGCAGTGGACTAGCGGGGGCTTCCTACAATGAGCAGTTCTTC.

The V gene is TRBV28, the J gene TRBJ2-1; D perhaps matches TRBD1 (6 bases). This CDR3 has 14 amino acids. With 0 bases removed from V and 12 bases from J, the gap between germline ends came to 15 bases. CDR1 and CDR2 (germline): MDHEN, SYDVKM. The CDR3 bases are TGTGCCAGCAGTTTATGGTTGGTCAGGGGCGGGCAGTTCTTC. Translating gives CASSLWLVRGGQFF.

The chain employs TRBV24-1 and TRBJ2-5, with no clear D. Looked up from germline, CDR1 is KGHDR and CDR2 is SFDVKD. The CDR3 spans 16 residues. Trimming removed 3 bases at V and 1 base at J, with 14 bases between. CDR3 in DNA: TGTGCCACCAGTGATCCCACTAACCCCCTCCAAGAGACCCAGTACTTC. Protein product: CATSDPTNPLQETQYF.

The chain carries TRBV7-9 and TRBJ1-1; D is possibly TRBD1 (6 bases). This CDR3 comprises 14 residues. V lost 7 bases and J lost 9, with 21 bases in between. Germline V gene data show CDR1 as SEHNR and CDR2 as FQNEAQ (reference sequence). The CDR3 region has the DNA TGTGCCAGCAACTCATTACTAGGGGGAAATCAAGCTTTCTTT. Translating gives CASNSLLGGNQAFF. The complete variable domain, with remaining parts taken from reference TRBV7-9 and TRBJ1-1, reads DTGVSQNPRHKITKRGQNVTFRCDPISEHNRLYWYRQTLGQGPEFLTYFQNEAQLEKSRLLSDRFSAERPKGSFSTLEIQRTEQGDSAMYLCASNSLLGGNQAFFGQGTRLTVV.

The chain joins TRBV15 to TRBJ2-7, with 7 bases that match TRBD1. Germline assignment: CDR1 LNHNV and CDR2 YYDKDF (reference sequence). V lost 0 bases, J lost 2 bases, and 10 bases stayed unmatched. This CDR3 has 17 residues. CDR3 bases: TGTGCCACCAGCAGAGAGATAGTAACGGGACAGACCTACGAGCAGTACGTC. It yields the protein CATSREIVTGQTYEQYV.

The CDR3 spells CASSPDIPHGYTF. CDR3 in DNA: TGTGCCAGCAGCCCGGACATCCCCCATGGCTACACCTTC. The chain joins TRBV3-1 (or the pseudogene TRBV3-2) to TRBJ1-2, with D perhaps matching TRBD1 (5 bases). Germline CDR1 is LGHDT and CDR2 is YNNKEL (reference sequence). Trimming removed 4 bases at V and 6 bases at J, with 12 bases between. This CDR3 has 13 residues.

This clone was detected only once. The V gene is TRBV24-1, the J gene TRBJ2-2; unclear D gene. V dropped 0 bases and J dropped 1 base, with 5 bases sitting between them. Germline CDR1 reads KGHDR; CDR2 reads SFDVKD. The CDR3 consists of 15 residues. CDR3 nucleotides: TGTGCCACCAGTGATTTGTCACTGAACACCGGGGAGCTGTTTTTT. Its protein product is CATSDLSLNTGELFF.